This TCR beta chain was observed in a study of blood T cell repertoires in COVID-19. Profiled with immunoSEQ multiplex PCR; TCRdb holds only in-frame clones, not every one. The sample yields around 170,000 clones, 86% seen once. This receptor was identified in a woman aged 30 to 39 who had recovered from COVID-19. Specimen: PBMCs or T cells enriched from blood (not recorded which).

In nucleotides, the CDR3 is TGTGCCAGCAGCCTTAGCGGAGGCTCCTACAATGAGCAGTTCTTC. Its translation: CASSLSGGSYNEQFF. The rearrangement joins TRBV7-9 to TRBJ2-1; D might be TRBD2 (6 bases). CDR3 length: 15 residues. V was cut by 5 bases and J by 0 bases, with 11 bases left in between. Germline CDR1 and CDR2: SEHNR and FQNEAQ (reference sequence). Full variable domain (remainder filled in from reference TRBV7-9 and TRBJ2-1): DTGVSQNPRHKITKRGQNVTFRCDPISEHNRLYWYRQTLGQGPEFLTYFQNEAQLEKSRLLSDRFSAERPKGSFSTLEIQRTEQGDSAMYLCASSLSGGSYNEQFFGPGTRLTVL.